One and the same sample provided the 29 T cell receptor beta chains below, sequenced in a study of T cell responses to AZD1222 COVID-19 vaccine. TCRdb keeps only in-frame clones here, not all; method: immunoSEQ multiplex PCR. The sample has 120,000 or so clones; roughly nine tenths are singletons. The sequenced sample was peripheral blood, obtained on day 0 of AZD1222 vaccination. The receptor source for this set is an adult in good health.

The chain couples TRBV5-4 to TRBJ1-5; D is possibly TRBD1 (5 bases). The CDR3 sequence is 20 residues long. CDR1 SGHNT and CDR2 YYREEE come from the germline V gene (reference sequence). V was trimmed by 2 bases and J by 3 bases, leaving 27 bases between them. This CDR3 reads CASSFSGSISPLGHNQPQHF. In DNA form, the CDR3 reads TGTGCCAGCAGCTTTTCCGGGTCTATCTCACCCCTAGGACACAATCAGCCCCAGCATTTT.

The V and J genes are TRBV14 and TRBJ2-3; a possible D gene is TRBD2 (6 bases). Trimming removed 2 bases from V and 2 bases from J, with 14 bases in between. The CDR3 spans 16 residues. CDR1 and CDR2 (germline): SGHDN, FVKESK. In DNA, the CDR3 is TGTGCCAGCAGCCAAAGTTTGGCGGGGATCACAGATACGCAGTATTTT. As protein: CASSQSLAGITDTQYF.

The chain is built from TRBV25-1 and TRBJ1-1; a possible D gene is TRBD1 (5 bases). CDR1 and CDR2 from the germline V gene are MGHDK and SYGVNS. Trimming took off 5 bases at V and 8 bases at J, with 12 bases between the two ends. CDR3 length equals 12 residues. The CDR3 here is CASSIKGEEAFF. Here the CDR3 DNA reads TGTGCCAGCAGTATCAAAGGGGAAGAAGCTTTCTTT.

The chain joins TRBV5-1 to TRBJ2-7; perhaps TRBD1 as D (6 bases). This CDR3 comprises 16 residues. Germline V lookup: CDR1 SGHRS, CDR2 YFSETQ. The V end lost 0 bases, the J end lost 1 base, and 14 bases lay between the germline ends. As DNA, the CDR3 is TGCGCCAGCAGCTTGGGGCAGGGGACACCTTCCTACGAGCAGTACTTC. This codes for CASSLGQGTPSYEQYF.

This rearrangement joins TRBV10-3 to TRBJ1-2; possible D gene TRBD1, 6 bases. The CDR3 extends over 15 amino acids. Trimming removed 2 bases from V and 3 bases from J, with 13 bases in between. Germline CDR1 ENHRY, CDR2 SYGVKD. CDR3 amino acids: CAISEPWDTDYGYTF. The CDR3 bases are TGTGCCATCAGTGAGCCCTGGGACACCGACTATGGCTACACCTTC.

V gene TRBV18 combines with J gene TRBJ1-1; 9 positions agree with TRBD1. The CDR3 covers 16 residues. V shed 3 bases and J 2 bases; nucleotides not matched to a gene: 7. The germline CDR1 and CDR2 sequences are KGHSH and LQKENI. The CDR3 is CASSPGTGKLNTEAFF. The CDR3 DNA sequence: TGTGCCAGCTCACCTGGGACAGGGAAGCTAAACACTGAAGCTTTCTTT.

This clone was detected once. Written as DNA, the CDR3 is TGTGCCAGCAGCCACCCTAGGAGCCTGAACACTGAAGCTTTCTTT. It codes for CASSHPRSLNTEAFF. The rearrangement joins TRBV3-1 (or the pseudogene TRBV3-2) to TRBJ1-1; no clear D gene. Germline assignment: CDR1 LGHDT and CDR2 YNNKEL (reference sequence). The CDR3 contains 15 residues. Trimming took off 3 bases at V and 0 bases at J, with 11 bases between the two ends.

The CDR3 DNA follows: TGTGCCAGCAGCTCGCCGGGACAGGGGTTGGCCGGGGAGCTGTTTTTT. Translation gives CASSSPGQGLAGELFF. This chain joins TRBV7-3 and TRBJ2-2; 10 positions agree with TRBD1. The CDR3 is 16 residues long. CDR1 is SGHTA, CDR2 FQGTGA, per germline. Trimming at V came to 4 bases and at J to 6 bases, leaving 8 bases not matched to a gene.

This clone was seen only once. Written as DNA, the CDR3 is TGTGCCAGCAGTTACTCATACGCCTCGGAGGAGCAGTACTTC. This translates into CASSYSYASEEQYF. V and J are TRBV6-5 and TRBJ2-7, with D uncertain. In germline, CDR1 is MNHEY, CDR2 SVGAGI. The CDR3 runs 14 residues. Trimming left V 0 bases short and J 7 bases short, with 13 bases between.

The V and J genes are TRBV5-8 and TRBJ1-1; no clear D. The CDR3 extends over 12 amino acids. V was pared by 2 bases and J by 7 bases, with 9 bases between. CDR1 and CDR2 (germline): SGHTS, YDEGEE. The CDR3 sequence is CASSFGRVEAFF. The DNA of the CDR3 is TGTGCCAGCAGCTTTGGGAGGGTTGAAGCTTTCTTT. Full variable domain (remainder filled in from reference TRBV5-8 and TRBJ1-1): EAGVTQSPTHLIKTRGQQATLRCSPISGHTSVYWYQQALGLGLQFLLWYDEGEERNRGNFPPRFSGRQFPNYSSELNVNALELEDSALYLCASSFGRVEAFFGQGTRLTVV.

The chain couples TRBV6-4 to TRBJ2-1; the match to TRBD2 covers 12 bases. Germline loops: CDR1 MRHNA, CDR2 SNTAGT. With 5 bases clipped from V and 2 bases from J, the junction kept 4 bases outside the gene matches. The CDR3 loop spans 16 amino acids. CDR3 region: CASSRTSGVTYNEQFF. CDR3 nucleotide sequence: TGTGCCAGCAGTCGGACTAGCGGGGTTACCTACAATGAGCAGTTCTTC.

The chain joins TRBV19 to TRBJ2-7; a weak D match, TRBD2 (6 bases). V lost 6 bases and J 3 bases, leaving 12 bases between the germline ends. The CDR3 spans 13 residues. Germline V gene lookup returns CDR1 LNHDA and CDR2 SQIVND (reference sequence). CDR3 DNA: TGTGCCAGTAGCTCCAGGGACTTCTACGAGCAGTACTTC. Translating it yields CASSSRDFYEQYF.

V is TRBV27 and J is TRBJ2-3; D unclear. CDR3 length: 13 residues. Trimming shortened V by 3 bases and J by 0 bases, and 4 bases separated the two germline ends. The germline gives CDR1 MNHEY, CDR2 SMNVEV (reference sequence). The CDR3 bases are TGTGCCAGCAGTTTTTTTAGCACAGATACGCAGTATTTT. As protein: CASSFFSTDTQYF.

The chain uses TRBV5-6 and TRBJ1-1; possibly TRBD1 for D (5 bases). The CDR3 is made up of 17 amino acids. Trimming took off 1 base at V and 4 bases at J, with 20 bases between the two ends. Per germline, CDR1 SGHDT and CDR2 YYEEEE. This CDR3 is CASSLRGLTLVGTEAFF. The DNA for the CDR3 is TGTGCCAGCAGCTTGAGGGGTTTGACCCTGGTCGGCACTGAAGCTTTCTTT.

This clone was found once. J is TRBJ1-4 and V is TRBV2; 10 nucleotides line up with TRBD1. The junction had 7 bases not matched to a gene; V was cut back by 7 bases and J by 8 bases. Germline CDR1 reads SNHLY; CDR2 reads FYNNEI. The CDR3 sequence is 14 residues long. The CDR3 reads CASTSDRGQEKLFF. The DNA of the CDR3 is TGTGCCAGCACCTCCGACAGGGGGCAAGAAAAACTGTTTTTT.

Notes on this clone: Other DNA sequences of this sample code for an identical CDR3. This chain links TRBV3-1 (or the pseudogene TRBV3-2) with TRBJ1-1; D may be TRBD1 (5 bases). Deletions cut 1 base from V and 4 bases from J, with 7 bases between. The germline V gene has CDR1 LGHDT and CDR2 YNNKEL (reference sequence). The length of the CDR3 is 13 residues. This CDR3 reads CASSQGGGTEAFF. The CDR3 nucleotides read TGTGCCAGCAGCCAAGGCGGGGGCACTGAAGCTTTCTTT.

This chain joins TRBV2 and TRBJ1-5, with D hard to call. V lost 7 bases to trimming and J lost 2 bases, with 12 bases between them. Germline loops: CDR1 SNHLY, CDR2 FYNNEI. There are 14 residues in the CDR3. DNA of the CDR3: TGTGCCAGCACTCCCAGTCAAGGCAATCAGCCCCAGCATTTT. This gives the protein CASTPSQGNQPQHF.

This chain uses TRBV28 with TRBJ2-7; 11 bases match TRBD1. This CDR3 is 13 amino acids long. CDR1 and CDR2 (germline): MDHEN, SYDVKM. Losses at the gene ends were 6 bases for V and 9 bases for J; bases not matched to a gene: 7. This CDR3 reads CASRRTGGAAQYF. CDR3 DNA: TGTGCCAGCAGAAGGACAGGGGGCGCAGCGCAGTACTTC.

About this clone itself: Other DNA sequences in the same sample also yield this CDR3. The V gene is TRBV2, the J gene TRBJ1-1; D gene unclear. CDR3 length equals 14 residues. The germline V gene has CDR1 SNHLY and CDR2 FYNNEI. Trimming removed 2 bases at V and 1 base at J, with 8 bases between. The DNA of the CDR3 is TGTGCCAGCAGTGAATCAGGACGGAACACTGAAGCTTTCTTT. Its protein product is CASSESGRNTEAFF.

The chain combines TRBV7-8 with TRBJ1-6; D gene unclear. CDR3 size: 15 residues. V was pared by 1 base and J by 2 bases, with 6 bases between. Looked up from germline, CDR1 is SGHVS and CDR2 is FQNEAQ. DNA for the CDR3: TGTGCCAGCAGCTTAGGGGCGCCCTATAATTCACCCCTCCACTTT. Translating gives CASSLGAPYNSPLHF.

The chain carries TRBV14 and TRBJ2-7; the D is unclear. The germline gives CDR1 SGHDN, CDR2 FVKESK. The CDR3 runs to 15 residues. Trimming took 6 bases from V and 3 from J, leaving 18 bases between them. The CDR3 here is CASSWYQAASYEQYF. The DNA of the CDR3 is TGTGCCAGCAGTTGGTATCAGGCAGCCAGCTACGAGCAGTACTTC.

The rearrangement joins TRBV19 to TRBJ2-3; no definite D call. V dropped 2 bases and J dropped 0 bases, with 12 bases sitting between them. The CDR3 spans 16 residues. The germline V gene encodes CDR1 LNHDA and CDR2 SQIVND (reference sequence). CDR3 in amino acids: CASSILQPTSTDTQYF. CDR3 DNA: TGTGCCAGTAGTATACTCCAACCAACTAGCACAGATACGCAGTATTTT.

Only a few counts were recorded for this clone. The chain is built from TRBV2 and TRBJ1-5, with D tentatively TRBD1 (6 bases). CDR1 is SNHLY and CDR2 is FYNNEI in the germline V gene. The CDR3 loop spans 17 amino acids. V was cut by 5 bases and J by 0 bases, with 17 bases left in between. The CDR3 DNA sequence: TGTGCCAGCAGTCCCGGACAGCTTCGCTATAGCAATCAGCCCCAGCATTTT. Encoded protein: CASSPGQLRYSNQPQHF.

The V call is TRBV30, the J call TRBJ1-3; D perhaps matches TRBD1 (5 bases). The V end lost 2 bases, the J end lost 3 bases, and 8 bases lay between the germline ends. The length of the CDR3 is 13 residues. Germline V gene sequence: CDR1 GTSNPN, CDR2 SVGIG (reference sequence). CDR3 amino acids: CAWSTTVGNTIYF. The CDR3 DNA reads TGTGCCTGGAGTACGACAGTTGGAAACACCATATATTTT.

The rearrangement links TRBV24-1 to TRBJ1-1; D is possibly TRBD1 (5 bases). The CDR3 has 13 residues. Germline assignment: CDR1 KGHDR and CDR2 SFDVKD. V was pared by 4 bases and J by 5 bases, with 10 bases between. This CDR3 is CATSERGTTEAFF. CDR3 DNA: TGTGCCACCAGTGAAAGAGGGACGACTGAAGCTTTCTTT.

This chain joins TRBV28 and TRBJ1-2; D might be TRBD1 (5 bases). The V end was cut by 2 bases, the J end by 8 bases, with 12 bases between. In germline, CDR1 is MDHEN, CDR2 SYDVKM. This CDR3 has 13 amino acids. The CDR3 spells CASSLNQGYGYTF. CDR3 nucleotides: TGTGCCAGCAGTTTAAACCAGGGATACGGCTACACCTTC.

The chain recombines TRBV6-5 with TRBJ2-7; 12 bases match TRBD2. Germline V gives CDR1 MNHEY, CDR2 SVGAGI. Trimming cost V 8 bases and J 3 bases; bases outside gene matches: 2. The CDR3 runs to 13 residues. This chain's CDR3 is CASQLAGGYEQYF. The CDR3 nucleotides read TGTGCCAGCCAACTAGCGGGGGGCTACGAGCAGTACTTC.

This clone appeared once. The chain has TRBV2 and TRBJ2-5, with 12 bases aligning to TRBD2. This CDR3 region has 16 residues. Looked up from germline, CDR1 is SNHLY and CDR2 is FYNNEI. V gave up 4 bases and J gave up 5 bases; unmatched junction bases: 8. The CDR3 sequence is CASSGASGGAWETQYF. The CDR3 nucleotides are TGTGCCAGCAGTGGTGCTAGCGGGGGGGCGTGGGAGACCCAGTACTTC.

This clone appeared a single time. V usage is TRBV6-5 and J usage is TRBJ1-6, with D possibly matching TRBD1 (6 bases). This CDR3 has 14 residues. The germline V and J ends were trimmed by 5 bases and 8 bases, with 13 bases remaining between them. Germline V lookup: CDR1 MNHEY, CDR2 SVGAGI. CDR3 sequence: CASSPRGSDSPLHF. The CDR3 region has the DNA TGTGCCAGCAGTCCGAGGGGGTCGGATTCACCCCTCCACTTT.